One and the same sample provided the 13 T cell receptor beta chains below, sequenced in a study of blood T cell repertoires in COVID-19. Method: immunoSEQ multiplex PCR; TCRdb's copy keeps in-frame clones and lacks some. The sample holds around 220,000 clones, about 88% seen once. The sample taken for sequencing was peripheral blood. Every receptor here comes from a woman between 45 and 65 years old with COVID-19, enrolled during active disease.

The chain uses TRBV27 and TRBJ2-7, with 9 bases that match TRBD1. The V and J ends lost 8 bases and 7 bases, in that order; junction bases with no gene match: 12. Germline CDR1 MNHEY, CDR2 SMNVEV (reference sequence). The CDR3 has 14 amino acids. CDR3 sequence: CASCPGTGTVEQYF. CDR3 DNA: TGTGCCAGCTGCCCCGGGACAGGGACTGTGGAGCAGTACTTC.

This clone was recorded only once. The chain is built from TRBV2 and TRBJ2-6; tentatively, D is TRBD1 (6 bases). V lost 9 bases and J 0 bases, leaving 9 bases between the germline ends. This CDR3 region has 14 residues. Looked up from germline, CDR1 is SNHLY and CDR2 is FYNNEI. CDR3 coding DNA: TGTGCCAGGGGGGCGGGCTCTGGGGCCAACGTCCTGACTTTC. This sequence encodes CARGAGSGANVLTF.

The rearrangement uses TRBV19 and TRBJ2-7; the D gene is possibly TRBD1 (5 bases). Trimming took off 3 bases at V and 5 bases at J, with 11 bases between the two ends. There are 13 residues in the CDR3. CDR1 LNHDA and CDR2 SQIVND come from the germline V gene (reference sequence). The CDR3 sequence: CASSMGQGDEQYV. CDR3 DNA sequence: TGTGCCAGTAGTATGGGGCAGGGCGACGAGCAGTACGTC.

The rearrangement uses TRBV9 and TRBJ2-2; 7 bases are shared with TRBD1. Germline loops: CDR1 SGDLS, CDR2 YYNGEE. The CDR3 extends over 15 amino acids. V was pared by 7 bases and J by 2 bases, with 8 bases of the junction left unmatched. CDR3 in amino acids: CASAMGQLNTGELFF. The CDR3 DNA sequence: TGTGCCAGCGCTATGGGACAGCTCAACACCGGGGAGCTGTTTTTT.

The chain has TRBV19 and TRBJ1-4; tentative D call: TRBD1 (5 bases). Germline loops: CDR1 LNHDA, CDR2 SQIVND (reference sequence). V lost 5 bases and J lost 7, with 11 bases in between. The CDR3 loop spans 13 amino acids. For the CDR3, the DNA is TGTGCCAGTAGTTCGGCGGGGGGTGAAAAACTGTTTTTT. Residues: CASSSAGGEKLFF.

The V gene is TRBV11-2, the J gene TRBJ1-3; D is unresolved. The CDR3 sequence is 15 residues long. The V end lost 4 bases, the J end lost 4 bases, and 14 bases lay between the germline ends. CDR1 and CDR2 (germline): SGHAT, FQNNGV. The CDR3 is CASSSIGGRGNTIYF. For the CDR3, the DNA is TGTGCCAGCAGCTCCATTGGAGGGCGGGGAAACACCATATATTTT.

The chain joins TRBV12-5 to TRBJ1-6; D possibly corresponds to TRBD1 (5 bases). The V end was cut by 1 base, the J end by 10 bases, with 23 bases between. Per germline, CDR1 LGHNT and CDR2 FRNRAP. This CDR3 has 18 amino acids. The CDR3 protein is CASGLALGQGTRNSPLHF. The CDR3 nucleotides read TGTGCTAGTGGTTTGGCGCTAGGGCAGGGAACAAGGAACTCACCCCTCCACTTT.

The CDR3 here is CATSAGELSEAFF. The CDR3 DNA reads as TGTGCCACCAGTGCAGGTGAGTTGTCTGAAGCTTTCTTT. The V gene is TRBV24-1, the J gene TRBJ1-1, with D uncertain. From germline, CDR1 is KGHDR and CDR2 SFDVKD. Trimming cost V 5 bases and J 6 bases, with 12 bases left between them. The CDR3 has 13 residues.

The chain links TRBV4-1 to TRBJ1-3; D may be TRBD1 (5 bases). V dropped 5 bases and J dropped 2 bases, with 10 bases sitting between them. The CDR3 loop spans 14 amino acids. Germline V gene data show CDR1 as MGHRA and CDR2 as YSYEKL. As DNA, the CDR3 is TGCGCCAGCAGCTCCAGGGCCCCTGGAAACACCATATATTTT. Translated: CASSSRAPGNTIYF.

The count of this clone is one. V usage is TRBV6-4 and J usage is TRBJ2-1; 12 bases are shared with TRBD2. J gave up 8 bases and V 7 bases, and 9 bases lay outside the gene matches. CDR1 MRHNA and CDR2 SNTAGT come from the germline V gene. The CDR3 has 15 amino acids. CDR3 bases: TGTGCCAGCAAGGCTAGCGGGGGGGCAGGCGATGAGCAGTTCTTC. It yields the protein CASKASGGAGDEQFF.

The chain recombines TRBV19 with TRBJ2-4; 9 nucleotides agree with TRBD1. After removal of 7 bases from V and 7 bases from J, the junction contained 8 bases not matched to a gene. From germline, CDR1 is LNHDA and CDR2 SQIVND (reference sequence). The CDR3 consists of 14 residues. The CDR3 nucleotides read TGTGCCAGTACCTCCGGGACAGGGTTGAACATTCAGTACTTC. Its protein is CASTSGTGLNIQYF.

This clone has just one count. This chain uses TRBV29-1 with TRBJ2-5; 7 bases fit TRBD1. Germline trimming cut 4 bases from V and 0 bases from J; bases unmatched to any gene: 2. This CDR3 is 13 amino acids long. Germline V lookup: CDR1 SQVTM, CDR2 ANQGSEA. DNA of the CDR3: TGCAGCGTTGGGGACAGTTACCAAGAGACCCAGTACTTC. It yields the protein CSVGDSYQETQYF. The full variable domain, rest sourced from reference TRBV29-1 and TRBJ2-5, is SAVISQKPSRDICQRGTSLTIQCQVDSQVTMMFWYRQQPGQSLTLIATANQGSEATYESGFVIDKFPISRPNLTFSTLTVSNMSPEDSSIYLCSVGDSYQETQYFGPGTRLLVL.

This rearrangement joins TRBV30 to TRBJ2-1; weak D call: TRBD2 (5 bases). V gave up 3 bases and J gave up 0 bases, with 12 bases separating them. The V gene's germline CDR1 is GTSNPN and CDR2 SVGIG (reference sequence). The CDR3 is made up of 15 amino acids. The CDR3 nucleotides read TGTGCCTGGAGCCAGGTAGGGAGCTCCTACAATGAGCAGTTCTTC. Translated: CAWSQVGSSYNEQFF.